One sample yielded the 22 T cell receptor beta chains listed below, sequenced in a study of Graves' ophthalmopathy and Graves' hyperthyroidism. Researchers took RNA transcripts and amplified TCR beta CDR3 regions from them. In the first round, RT-PCR was carried out with HTBI primers, and a multiplex PCR formed the second round. Using its own MiXCR run on the multiplex PCR reads, TCRdb lists one record per CDR3 protein. Seen here are more than 550,000 distinct CDR3 sequences, about 41% observed once, and the top ten hold around 3%. The sample taken for sequencing was peripheral blood. The receptors come from an adult man with Graves' ophthalmopathy.

This clonotype appeared many times. The CDR3 loop reads CAISESLYEQYF. CDR3 coding DNA: TGTGCCATCAGTGAGTCGCTCTACGAGCAGTACTTC. The rearrangement joins TRBV10-3 to TRBJ2-7; no reliable D call. Trimming shortened V by 0 bases and J by 3 bases, and 3 bases separated the two germline ends. This CDR3 is built from 12 residues. Germline-derived CDR1 and CDR2 are ENHRY and SYGVKD.

This rearrangement joins TRBV10-3 to TRBJ1-1; 7 nucleotides agree with TRBD1. The length of the CDR3 is 13 residues. Germline V gene data show CDR1 as ENHRY and CDR2 as SYGVKD. J was trimmed by 4 bases and V by 6 bases; bases with no gene match: 5. CDR3 DNA: TGTGCCATCAGGCCGACAGGGTTCACTGAAGCTTTCTTT. It yields the protein CAIRPTGFTEAFF.

This clonotype was seen at least ten times. This chain connects TRBV7-6 to TRBJ2-7; 7 nucleotides line up with TRBD1. The germline V gene encodes CDR1 SGHVS and CDR2 FNYEAQ. This CDR3 contains 12 residues. Trimming removed 2 bases from V and 6 bases from J; junction bases left unmatched: 1. The CDR3 DNA follows: TGTGCCAGCAGCTTAAGGGGGCTCGAGCAGTACTTC. Protein sequence: CASSLRGLEQYF.

The table lists this clonotype with a few counts. A much larger clone differs by one base, so this may be a read error. J is TRBJ2-5 and V is TRBV7-2; D remains unclear. CDR1 is SGHTA, CDR2 FQGNSA, per germline. The CDR3 totals 12 residues. Trimming stripped 3 bases from V and 3 bases from J, with 5 bases between. In DNA, the CDR3 is TGTGCCAGCAGCTTTCAAAAAGAGACCCAGTACTTC. This translates into CASSFQKETQYF.

This clonotype was detected only a few times. The CDR3 sequence is CASYTGPRVETQYF. The CDR3 DNA is TGTGCCAGCTACACCGGGCCCAGGGTGGAGACCCAGTACTTC. The rearrangement links TRBV14 to TRBJ2-5, with a tentative D call TRBD1 (5 bases). CDR3 length: 14 amino acids. The V end was cut by 8 bases, the J end by 5 bases, with 18 bases between. Germline CDR1 is SGHDN and CDR2 is FVKESK.

This clonotype has at least ten counts. The V call is TRBV7-2, the J call TRBJ1-1, with D possibly TRBD1 on 5 matching bases. The ends were cut back, 5 bases at V and 0 bases at J, with 13 bases in the middle. Germline CDR1 is SGHTA and CDR2 is FQGNSA. The CDR3 covers 15 residues. In nucleotides, the CDR3 is TGTGCCAGCAGCCAGGCAGGGTCCATGAACACTGAAGCTTTCTTT. Amino acids: CASSQAGSMNTEAFF.

In its sample, this clonotype was seen many times. The V call is TRBV29-1, the J call TRBJ2-5, with 8 bases identical to TRBD1. The V segment lost 5 bases and the J segment 2 bases; nucleotides outside the gene matches: 1. This CDR3 region has 12 residues. The germline V gene encodes CDR1 SQVTM and CDR2 ANQGSEA. The CDR3 coding sequence is TGCAGCGTTACAGGGGGGCAAGAGACCCAGTACTTC. This codes for CSVTGGQETQYF.

This chain links TRBV11-1 with TRBJ2-7, with D unclear. V lost 5 bases, J lost 3 bases, and 11 bases lay in between. This CDR3 is built from 13 residues. Germline V gene sequence: CDR1 SGHAT, CDR2 FQDESV (reference sequence). CDR3 nucleotide sequence: TGTGCCAGCAGCCCAAAGGACGGCTACGAGCAGTACTTC. Translated, it gives CASSPKDGYEQYF.

Many counts were recorded for this clonotype. This chain connects TRBV12-3 or TRBV12-4 to TRBJ1-6; D is ambiguous. The CDR3 extends over 12 amino acids. V shed 3 bases and J shed 7 bases, with 4 bases lying between them. CDR3 loop: CASSLENSPLHF. For the CDR3, the DNA is TGTGCCAGCAGTTTGGAAAATTCACCCCTCCACTTT.

V is TRBV24-1 and J is TRBJ1-2; D is undetermined. The CDR3 runs 13 residues. Germline CDR1 and CDR2: KGHDR and SFDVKD. V dropped 12 bases and J dropped 4 bases, with 17 bases sitting between them. For the CDR3, the DNA is TGTGCCTGTGGACCGATTCCCCGCTATGGCTACACCTTC. The encoded protein is CACGPIPRYGYTF.

The V call is TRBV20-1, the J call TRBJ2-7; 10 positions match TRBD2. The CDR3 loop spans 14 amino acids. V shed 1 base, J shed 5 bases, and the junction held 5 bases outside the gene matches. Germline CDR1 DFQATT, CDR2 SNEGSKA (reference sequence). The CDR3: CSARVASGSDEQYF. DNA for the CDR3: TGCAGTGCTAGAGTCGCTAGCGGGAGTGACGAGCAGTACTTC.

The chain is built from TRBV29-1 and TRBJ1-2, with TRBD1 matching 7 bases. J was trimmed by 4 bases and V by 4 bases; bases with no gene match: 6. Germline assignment: CDR1 SQVTM and CDR2 ANQGSEA. The CDR3 has 13 amino acids. CDR3 DNA sequence: TGCAGCGTTGTGCCAGGGGGGCCCTATGGCTACACCTTC. Protein product: CSVVPGGPYGYTF.

This clonotype was counted a single time. The chain couples TRBV29-1 to TRBJ1-1, with unresolved D. V was cut by 3 bases and J by 5 bases, with 13 bases left in between. The CDR3 length is 13 residues. The germline CDR1 and CDR2 sequences are SQVTM and ANQGSEA. Here the CDR3 DNA reads TGCAGCGTTGAGGGCCGGGGAGGGACTGAAGCTTTCTTT. Its translation: CSVEGRGGTEAFF.

The V call is TRBV19, the J call TRBJ2-7; tentatively, D is TRBD1 or TRBD2 (5 bases each). The CDR3 sequence is 14 residues long. Germline CDR1 is LNHDA and CDR2 is SQIVND (reference sequence). V lost 3 bases and J lost 2, with 11 bases in between. CDR3 DNA sequence: TGTGCCAGTAGTATTATGGGACCCACCTACGAGCAGTACTTC. Translating gives CASSIMGPTYEQYF.

This clonotype occurred once. The chain recombines TRBV10-3 with TRBJ1-4; D unresolved. The CDR3 covers 11 residues. Germline loops: CDR1 ENHRY, CDR2 SYGVKD. The V end lost 6 bases, the J end lost 7 bases, and 6 bases lay between the germline ends. The CDR3 is CAIRFSEKLFF. DNA for the CDR3: TGTGCCATCAGATTTTCTGAAAAACTGTTTTTT.

In its sample, this clonotype was seen a few times. The genes are TRBV6-5 and TRBJ1-2; a weak D match, TRBD1 (5 bases). V was shortened by 7 bases and J by 4 bases, with 10 bases between the two germline ends. The germline CDR1 and CDR2 sequences are MNHEY and SVGAGI. The CDR3 is made up of 12 amino acids. The CDR3 loop reads CASTGHLYGYTF. CDR3 nucleotide sequence: TGTGCCAGCACCGGACACCTCTATGGCTACACCTTC.

This clonotype has at least ten counts. The rearrangement uses TRBV2 and TRBJ2-5, with TRBD2 as a possible D gene (6 bases). The CDR3 is made up of 14 amino acids. The germline V gene has CDR1 SNHLY and CDR2 FYNNEI. V shed 5 bases and J shed 5 bases, with 15 bases lying between them. CDR3 loop: CASSPRLGGETQYF. The CDR3 DNA reads as TGTGCCAGCAGTCCTCGACTAGGCGGTGAGACCCAGTACTTC.

The chain recombines TRBV7-2 with TRBJ2-2, with D perhaps matching TRBD1 or TRBD2 (5 bases each). Trimming cost V 2 bases and J 8 bases, with 12 bases left between them. This CDR3 contains 14 residues. Germline assignment: CDR1 SGHTA and CDR2 FQGNSA. The DNA of the CDR3 is TGTGCCAGCAGCTTACCAGGGAGTAAAGGGGAGCTGTTTTTT. It yields the protein CASSLPGSKGELFF.

V is TRBV5-8 and J is TRBJ2-7; possibly TRBD1 for D (6 bases). The V and J ends lost 0 bases and 1 base respectively, with 17 bases between them. This CDR3 contains 17 residues. Germline V gene lookup returns CDR1 SGHTS and CDR2 YDEGEE. Here the CDR3 reads CASSLVTGWSSSYEQYF. Here the CDR3 DNA reads TGTGCCAGCAGCTTGGTTACAGGGTGGTCGTCTTCCTACGAGCAGTACTTC.

The chain carries TRBV25-1 and TRBJ2-1, with D maybe TRBD1 (6 bases). V was clipped by 6 bases and J by 4 bases, with 7 bases between them. CDR3 size: 12 residues. Germline loops: CDR1 MGHDK, CDR2 SYGVNS. The CDR3 here is CASRDRYNEQFF. The CDR3 DNA follows: TGTGCCAGCAGAGACAGGTACAATGAGCAGTTCTTC.

This clonotype was seen at least ten times. CDR3 bases: TGTGCCAGCAGGACAGGGGTGGAGAACACTGAAGCTTTCTTT. Its translation: CASRTGVENTEAFF. The chain carries TRBV6-5 and TRBJ1-1; 8 bases are a match to TRBD1. The CDR3 spans 14 residues. CDR1 is MNHEY, CDR2 SVGAGI, per germline. V dropped 6 bases and J dropped 1; count of bases not matched to a gene: 4.

This clonotype has at least ten counts. The V call is TRBV15, the J call TRBJ2-7; TRBD2 matches at 11 bases. Germline V gene lookup returns CDR1 LNHNV and CDR2 YYDKDF (reference sequence). The CDR3 sequence is 16 residues long. With 2 bases clipped from V and 2 bases from J, the junction kept 5 bases outside the gene matches. The CDR3 reads CATSRSLSGRAYEQYF. The CDR3 DNA reads as TGTGCCACCAGCAGAAGCCTTAGCGGGAGGGCCTACGAGCAGTACTTC.